This T cell receptor (beta chain) was obtained from a study of human T cells and chemical hapten exposure. TCRdb passed the RACE reads through MiXCR, listing each CDR3 protein once. This table holds approximately 350,000 distinct CDR3 sequences, about 7% found once. This CDR3 has 16 residues. Trimming left V 5 bases short and J 0 bases short, with 16 bases between. Germline V gives CDR1 MDHEN, CDR2 SYDVKM. This clonotype was seen only a few times. As to time point: patch test 1, 2 weeks after DPC sensitization. Treatment described: therapeutic diphenylcyclopropenone sensitization with weekly scalp DPC.

The chain uses TRBV28 and TRBJ1-1; tentatively, D is TRBD1 (6 bases). The input for sequencing was whole blood, taken in connection with sensitization to the hapten diphenylcyclopropenone (DPC). This TCR was sampled from a woman between 18 and 29 years old with alopecia areata. Some clones in this sample may be carry-over from other donors' samples. CDR3 nucleotide sequence: TGTGCCAGCAGTCCCCCCCCTCGGGACATGAACACTGAAGCTTTCTTT. This sequence encodes CASSPPPRDMNTEAFF.